This T cell receptor (beta chain) was profiled in a study of Ad26.COV2.S vaccination and SARS-CoV-2 variants. Study-wide results and limits: A substantial breadth of spike-specific CD8+ and CD4+ T cell responses after vaccination has been reported.

Treatment noted: 15 to 20 received Ad26.COV2.S at low or high dose, single or two shots; 5 received placebo; per-sample allocation not given. Each sample was drawn 63 days after the first injection (of vaccine or placebo). Germline lookup yields CDR1 SGDLS and CDR2 YYNGEE. This CDR3 has 12 residues. V lost 4 bases and J lost 2, with 7 bases in between. With regard to this clone: No antigen is known for it.

Assay: immunoSEQ multiplex PCR; the TCRdb copy retains only in-frame clones and omits some. Of 300,000 to 400,000 clones detected, around 86% appear once; the ten largest clones hold 3.4%. The TCR was taken from a person aged 18 to 59 who received the Ad26.COV2.S COVID-19 vaccine or a placebo. The V gene is TRBV9, the J gene TRBJ2-7, with D uncertain. The starting material was peripheral blood, obtained in a trial of Ad26.COV2.S vaccine versus placebo. CDR3 protein: CASSNGPYEQYF. CDR3 nucleotide sequence: TGTGCCAGCAGCAACGGACCCTACGAGCAGTACTTC.